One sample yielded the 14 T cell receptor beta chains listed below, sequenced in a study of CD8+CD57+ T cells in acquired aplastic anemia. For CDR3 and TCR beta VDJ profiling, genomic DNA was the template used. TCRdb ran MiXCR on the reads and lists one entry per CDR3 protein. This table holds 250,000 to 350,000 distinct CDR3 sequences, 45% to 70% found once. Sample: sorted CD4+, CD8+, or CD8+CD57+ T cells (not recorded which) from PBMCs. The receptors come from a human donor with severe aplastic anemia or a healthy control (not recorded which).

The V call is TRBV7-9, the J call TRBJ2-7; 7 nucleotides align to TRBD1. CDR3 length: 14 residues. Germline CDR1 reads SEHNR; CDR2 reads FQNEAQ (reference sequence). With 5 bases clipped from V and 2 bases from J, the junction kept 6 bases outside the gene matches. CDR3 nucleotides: TGTGCCAGCAGCGTAACAGGGGTGACCTACGAGCAGTACTTC. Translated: CASSVTGVTYEQYF.

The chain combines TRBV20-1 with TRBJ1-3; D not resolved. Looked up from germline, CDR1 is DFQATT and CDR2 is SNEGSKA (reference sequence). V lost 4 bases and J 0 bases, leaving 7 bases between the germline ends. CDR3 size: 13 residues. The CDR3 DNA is TGCAGTGCTAAAGTTCCCTCTGGAAACACCATATATTTT. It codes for CSAKVPSGNTIYF.

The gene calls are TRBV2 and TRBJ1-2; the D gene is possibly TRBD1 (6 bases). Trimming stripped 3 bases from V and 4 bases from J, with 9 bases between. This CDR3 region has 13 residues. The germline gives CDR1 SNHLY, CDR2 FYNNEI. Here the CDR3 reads CASSEGQSYGYTF. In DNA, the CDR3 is TGTGCCAGCAGTGAGGGACAATCCTATGGCTACACCTTC.

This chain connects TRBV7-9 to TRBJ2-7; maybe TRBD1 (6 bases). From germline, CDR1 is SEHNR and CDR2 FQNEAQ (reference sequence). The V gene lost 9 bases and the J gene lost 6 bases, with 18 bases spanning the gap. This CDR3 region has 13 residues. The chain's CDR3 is CASSMTGRTEQYF. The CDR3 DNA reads TGTGCCAGTAGTATGACAGGAAGGACCGAGCAGTACTTC.

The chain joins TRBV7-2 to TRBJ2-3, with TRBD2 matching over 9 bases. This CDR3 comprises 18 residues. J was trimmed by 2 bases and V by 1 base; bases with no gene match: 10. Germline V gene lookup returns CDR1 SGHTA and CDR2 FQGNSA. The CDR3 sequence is CASSLGRRLADPTDTQYF. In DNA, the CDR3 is TGTGCCAGCAGCTTAGGTCGTCGACTAGCGGACCCCACAGATACGCAGTATTTT.

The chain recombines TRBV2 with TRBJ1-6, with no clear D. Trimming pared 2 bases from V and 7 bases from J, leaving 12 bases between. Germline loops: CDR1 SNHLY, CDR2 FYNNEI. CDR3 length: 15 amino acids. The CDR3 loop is CASSEWVDYNSPLHF. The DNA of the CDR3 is TGTGCCAGCAGTGAATGGGTAGATTACAATTCACCCCTCCACTTT.

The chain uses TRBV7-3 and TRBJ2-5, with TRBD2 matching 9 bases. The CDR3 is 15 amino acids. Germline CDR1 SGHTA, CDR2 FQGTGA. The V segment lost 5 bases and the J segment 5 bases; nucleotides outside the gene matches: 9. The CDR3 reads CASSSSGGDGETQYF. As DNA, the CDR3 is TGTGCCAGCAGCAGTAGCGGGGGCGATGGGGAGACCCAGTACTTC. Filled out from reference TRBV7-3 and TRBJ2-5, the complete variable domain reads GAGVSQTPSNKVTEKGKYVELRCDPISGHTALYWYRQSLGQGPEFLIYFQGTGAADDSGLPNDRFFAVRPEGSVSTLKIQRTERGDSAVYLCASSSSGGDGETQYFGPGTRLLVL.

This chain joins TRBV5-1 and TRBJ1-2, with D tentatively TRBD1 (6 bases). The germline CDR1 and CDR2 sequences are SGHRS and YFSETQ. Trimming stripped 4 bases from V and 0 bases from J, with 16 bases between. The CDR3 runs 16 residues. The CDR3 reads CASSLGGAGTNYGYTF. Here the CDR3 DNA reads TGCGCCAGCAGCCTGGGGGGGGCGGGGACTAACTATGGCTACACCTTC.

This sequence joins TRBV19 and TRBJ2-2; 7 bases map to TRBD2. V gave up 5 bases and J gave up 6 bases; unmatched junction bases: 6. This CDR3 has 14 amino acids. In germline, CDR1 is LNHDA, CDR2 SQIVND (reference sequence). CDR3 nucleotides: TGTGCCAGTAGTTTGGGACTAACGGCCGGGGAGCTGTTTTTT. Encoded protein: CASSLGLTAGELFF.

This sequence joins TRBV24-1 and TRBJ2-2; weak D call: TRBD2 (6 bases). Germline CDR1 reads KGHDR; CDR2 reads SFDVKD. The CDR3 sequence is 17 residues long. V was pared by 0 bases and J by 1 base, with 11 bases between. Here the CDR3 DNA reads TGTGCCACCAGTGATTTGGGTACGGGGGAGAACACCGGGGAGCTGTTTTTT. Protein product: CATSDLGTGENTGELFF.

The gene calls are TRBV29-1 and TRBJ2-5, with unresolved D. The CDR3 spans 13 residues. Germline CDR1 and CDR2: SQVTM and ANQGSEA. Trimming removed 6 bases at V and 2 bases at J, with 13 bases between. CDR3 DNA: TGCAGCGTCTGGGCCAACTCTCAAGAGACCCAGTACTTC. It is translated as CSVWANSQETQYF.

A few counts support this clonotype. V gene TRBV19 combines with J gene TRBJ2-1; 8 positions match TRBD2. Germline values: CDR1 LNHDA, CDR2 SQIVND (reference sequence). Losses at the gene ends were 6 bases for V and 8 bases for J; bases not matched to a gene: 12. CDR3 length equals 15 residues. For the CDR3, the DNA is TGTGCCAGTAGGTCGGGACTAGGGGGTTTCGATGAGCAGTTCTTC. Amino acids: CASRSGLGGFDEQFF.

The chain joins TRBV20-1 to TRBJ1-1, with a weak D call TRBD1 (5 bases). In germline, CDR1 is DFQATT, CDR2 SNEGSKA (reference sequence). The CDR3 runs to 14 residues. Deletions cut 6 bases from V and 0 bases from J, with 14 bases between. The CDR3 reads CSAKDRNMNTEAFF. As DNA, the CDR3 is TGCAGTGCGAAAGACAGAAACATGAACACTGAAGCTTTCTTT.

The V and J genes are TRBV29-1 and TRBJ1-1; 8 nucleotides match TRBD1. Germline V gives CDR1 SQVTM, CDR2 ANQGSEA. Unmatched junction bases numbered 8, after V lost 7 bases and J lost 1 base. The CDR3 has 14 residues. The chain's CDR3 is CSARTGTGNTEAFF. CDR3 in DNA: TGCAGCGCCAGAACCGGGACAGGGAACACTGAAGCTTTCTTT.